One and the same sample provided the 13 T cell receptor beta chains below, sequenced in a study of shared clonotypes between healthy human individuals. TCRdb's copy holds only in-frame clones and misses some; the assay was immunoSEQ multiplex PCR. The sample shows over a million clones, about 84% of them seen only once. Material for sequencing was memory CD4+ T cells from PBMCs. Subset of the sample: CD45RA-negative fraction. Source of these receptors: a man in his late teens or twenties in good health. Some clones in this sample may be carry-over from other donors' samples.

This clone has only a few counts. The genes are TRBV20-1 and TRBJ2-5; D is unclear. Germline V gene sequence: CDR1 DFQATT, CDR2 SNEGSKA (reference sequence). Trimming removed 5 bases at V and 9 bases at J, with 7 bases between. The CDR3 totals 9 residues. The CDR3 spells CSAPLPQYF. CDR3 coding DNA: TGCAGTGCTCCCCTTCCCCAGTACTTC.

CDR3 coding DNA: TGTGCCAGCAGTCCACAAGTGACTGCTTTTGGGCAGTTCTTC. Encoded protein: CASSPQVTAFGQFF. This chain links TRBV28 with TRBJ2-1, with D unresolved. There are 14 residues in the CDR3. V was cut by 5 bases and J by 12 bases, with 20 bases left in between. CDR1 is MDHEN and CDR2 is SYDVKM in the germline V gene.

This clone was recorded only once. V is TRBV23-1 and J is TRBJ1-5; 7 positions match TRBD1. TRBV23-1 is annotated as an ORF whose role is uncertain. Trimming at V came to 0 bases and at J to 4 bases, leaving 6 bases not matched to a gene. The CDR3 consists of 16 residues. CDR3 amino acids: CASSQSATGTNQPQHF. DNA of the CDR3: TGCGCCAGCAGTCAATCCGCGACAGGGACAAATCAGCCCCAGCATTTT.

The CDR3: CASSQDRRRTEAFF. CDR3 in DNA: TGTGCCAGCAGCCAAGATCGGCGTCGGACTGAAGCTTTCTTT. The rearrangement joins TRBV14 to TRBJ1-1; D is uncertain. The V end was cut by 0 bases, the J end by 5 bases, with 10 bases between. Germline V gene data show CDR1 as SGHDN and CDR2 as FVKESK. CDR3 length: 14 amino acids.

In its sample, this clone was seen a few times. V is TRBV28 and J is TRBJ1-2; TRBD1 matches 9 bases. Germline V gives CDR1 MDHEN, CDR2 SYDVKM. V trimming: 3 bases; J trimming: 8 bases; junction bases outside the gene matches: 7. The CDR3 spans 14 residues. CDR3 nucleotide sequence: TGTGCCAGCAGTTTGGGACAGGGTCGTTCCGGCTACACCTTC. Translation gives CASSLGQGRSGYTF.

This clone was picked up a small number of times. The chain has TRBV30 and TRBJ2-2; the D call may be TRBD1 or TRBD2 (5 bases each). Trimming took 2 bases from V and 3 from J, leaving 10 bases between them. The CDR3 is 14 residues long. Germline assignment: CDR1 GTSNPN and CDR2 SVGIG (reference sequence). CDR3 loop: CAWSTGLHTGELFF. In nucleotides, the CDR3 is TGTGCCTGGAGTACGGGGCTACACACCGGGGAGCTGTTTTTT.

This clone was recorded at least ten times. Other DNA sequences within the sample encode an identical CDR3. This chain connects TRBV18 to TRBJ2-7, with a weak D call TRBD2 (5 bases). The CDR3 length is 12 residues. V was trimmed by 3 bases and J by 4 bases, leaving 7 bases between them. CDR1 and CDR2 from the germline V gene are KGHSH and LQKENI. Here the CDR3 DNA reads TGTGCCAGCTCACCTGAGGGATACGAGCAGTACTTC. Translated: CASSPEGYEQYF.

In nucleotides, the CDR3 is TGTGCCAGCAGCGACGGGACTAGCAGCAACATTCAGTACTTC. The encoded protein is CASSDGTSSNIQYF. The V call is TRBV5-4, the J call TRBJ2-4; 9 nucleotides agree with TRBD2. Germline V CDR1 and CDR2: SGHNT, YYREEE (reference sequence). The CDR3 runs to 14 residues. V gave up 4 bases and J gave up 7 bases; unmatched junction bases: 6.

This chain connects TRBV29-1 to TRBJ2-5; 8 nucleotides align to TRBD1. The CDR3 length is 13 residues. J lost 5 bases, V lost 3 bases, and 5 bases had no gene match. From germline, CDR1 is SQVTM and CDR2 ANQGSEA. In nucleotides, the CDR3 is TGCAGCGTTGACAGGGGGCTCGGGGAGACCCAGTACTTC. Translated, it gives CSVDRGLGETQYF.

The gene calls are TRBV6-1 and TRBJ2-4, with D possibly being TRBD2 (6 bases). The CDR3 sequence is 14 residues long. V shed 7 bases and J shed 0 bases, with 10 bases lying between them. From germline, CDR1 is MNHNS and CDR2 SASEGT. The CDR3 region has the DNA TGTGCCAGCACCCCGGGACTAGCCAAAAACATTCAGTACTTC. Protein sequence: CASTPGLAKNIQYF.

The chain uses TRBV7-2 and TRBJ1-3; 8 bases are shared with TRBD1. The CDR3 loop spans 15 amino acids. With V trimmed by 3 bases and J by 4 bases, 5 bases remained unmatched. Germline V gene data show CDR1 as SGHTA and CDR2 as FQGNSA. CDR3 sequence (DNA): TGTGCCAGCAGCTTCCAGGGGGCGAGGGGAAACACCATATATTTT. Its translation: CASSFQGARGNTIYF.

The chain combines TRBV5-1 with TRBJ2-7; 7 bases line up with TRBD1. J lost 3 bases, V lost 2 bases, and 8 bases had no gene match. The CDR3 length is 15 residues. The germline V gene has CDR1 SGHRS and CDR2 YFSETQ. The DNA for the CDR3 is TGCGCCAGCAGCTTTTACAGGGGTTCCCTCTACGAGCAGTACTTC. It yields the protein CASSFYRGSLYEQYF.

This chain joins TRBV7-2 and TRBJ2-3, with D hard to call. V lost 0 bases to trimming and J lost 0 bases, with 10 bases between them. This CDR3 is built from 16 residues. From germline, CDR1 is SGHTA and CDR2 FQGNSA. CDR3: CASSLAVRRSTDTQYF. The DNA for the CDR3 is TGTGCCAGCAGCTTAGCGGTAAGGAGAAGCACAGATACGCAGTATTTT.